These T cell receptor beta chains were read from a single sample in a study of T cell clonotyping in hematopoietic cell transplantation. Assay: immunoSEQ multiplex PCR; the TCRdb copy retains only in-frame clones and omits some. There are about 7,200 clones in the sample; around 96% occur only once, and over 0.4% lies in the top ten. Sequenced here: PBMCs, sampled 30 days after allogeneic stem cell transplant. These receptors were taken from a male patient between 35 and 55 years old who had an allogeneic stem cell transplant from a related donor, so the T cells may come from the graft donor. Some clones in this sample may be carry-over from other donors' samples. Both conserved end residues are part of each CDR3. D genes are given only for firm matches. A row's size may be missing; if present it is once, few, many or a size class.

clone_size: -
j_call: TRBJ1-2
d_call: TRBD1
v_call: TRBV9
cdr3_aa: CASSARFIPSTGADGYTF
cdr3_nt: TGTGCCAGCAGCGCCCGCTTCATACCCTCCACAGGGGCGGATGGCTACACCTTC

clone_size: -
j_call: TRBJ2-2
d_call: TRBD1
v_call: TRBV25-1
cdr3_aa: CASLTGGGGELFF
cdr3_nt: TGTGCCAGTCTTACAGGGGGCGGCGGGGAGCTGTTTTTT

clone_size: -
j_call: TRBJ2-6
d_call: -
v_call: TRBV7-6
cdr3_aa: CASSLDLGRRGLTSGANVLTF
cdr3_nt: TGTGCCAGCAGCTTAGATCTCGGTCGCAGGGGCCTAACCTCTGGGGCCAACGTCCTGACTTTC

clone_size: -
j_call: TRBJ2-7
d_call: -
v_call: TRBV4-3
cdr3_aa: CASSQTRASSYEQYF
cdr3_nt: TGCGCCAGCAGCCAAACCAGGGCTAGCTCCTACGAGCAGTACTTC

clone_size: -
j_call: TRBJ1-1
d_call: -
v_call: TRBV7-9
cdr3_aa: CASSLGGEGVAFF
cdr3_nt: TGTGCCAGCAGCTTAGGCGGGGAAGGGGTCGCTTTCTTT

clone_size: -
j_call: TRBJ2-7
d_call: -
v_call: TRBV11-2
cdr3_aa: CASSLDQYREDEQYF
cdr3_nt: TGTGCCAGCAGCCTGGATCAGTACAGGGAGGACGAGCAGTACTTC

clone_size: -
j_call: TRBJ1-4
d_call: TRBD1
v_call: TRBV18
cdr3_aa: CASSSRGGTDTTNEKLFF
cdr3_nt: TGTGCCAGCTCGTCACGCGGGGGGACAGATACAACTAATGAAAAACTGTTTTTT

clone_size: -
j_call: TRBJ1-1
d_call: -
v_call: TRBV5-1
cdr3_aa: CASSFQENTEAFF
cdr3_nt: TGCGCCAGCAGCTTTCAGGAGAACACTGAAGCTTTCTTT

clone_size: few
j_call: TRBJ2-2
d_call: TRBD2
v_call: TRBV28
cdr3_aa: CVGRASTGELFF
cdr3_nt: TGTGTTGGGAGGGCGAGCACCGGGGAGCTGTTTTTT

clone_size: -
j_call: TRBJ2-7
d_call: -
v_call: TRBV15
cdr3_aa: CATSRVAPRGQFSGRQYF
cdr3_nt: TGTGCCACCAGCAGAGTTGCCCCTAGAGGGCAGTTTTCGGGCAGGCAGTACTTC

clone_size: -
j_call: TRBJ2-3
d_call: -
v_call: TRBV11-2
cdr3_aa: CASSLTDTQYF
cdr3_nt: TGTGCCAGCAGTCTGACAGATACGCAGTATTTT

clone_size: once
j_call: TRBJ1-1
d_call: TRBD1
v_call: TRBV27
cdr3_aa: CASSLTGVANTEAFF
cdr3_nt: TGTGCCAGCAGTTTAACAGGGGTCGCGAACACTGAAGCTTTCTTT

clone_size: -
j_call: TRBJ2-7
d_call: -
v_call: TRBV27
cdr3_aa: CASSSGPNYEQYF
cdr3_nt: TGTGCCAGCAGTTCCGGACCTAACTACGAGCAGTACTTC

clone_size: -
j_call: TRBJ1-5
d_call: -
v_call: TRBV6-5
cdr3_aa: CASSYVAGDQPQHF
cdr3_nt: TGTGCCAGCAGTTACGTCGCAGGGGATCAGCCCCAGCATTTT

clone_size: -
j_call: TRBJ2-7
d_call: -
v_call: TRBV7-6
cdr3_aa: CASSLATNEQYF
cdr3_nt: TGTGCCAGCAGCTTAGCGACAAACGAGCAGTACTTC

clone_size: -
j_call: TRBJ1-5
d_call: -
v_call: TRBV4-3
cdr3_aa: CASSYDRSGNQPQHF
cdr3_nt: TGCGCCAGCAGTTACGACAGGTCGGGCAATCAGCCCCAGCATTTT

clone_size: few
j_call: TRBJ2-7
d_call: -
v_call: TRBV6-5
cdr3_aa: CASSYSVGHEQYF
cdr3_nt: TGTGCCAGCAGTTACTCGGTAGGCCACGAGCAGTACTTC

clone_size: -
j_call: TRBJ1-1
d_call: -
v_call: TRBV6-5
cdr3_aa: CASSYGSNTEAFF
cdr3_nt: TGTGCCAGCAGTTACGGGTCTAACACTGAAGCTTTCTTT

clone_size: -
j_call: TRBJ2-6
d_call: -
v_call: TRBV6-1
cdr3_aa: CASSALGGLGANVLTF
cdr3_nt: TGTGCCAGCAGTGCCCTTGGGGGGTTAGGGGCCAACGTCCTGACTTTC

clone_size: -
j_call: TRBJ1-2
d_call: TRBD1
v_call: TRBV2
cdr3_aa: CASSFGQGYGYTF
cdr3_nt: TGTGCCAGCAGTTTCGGACAGGGCTATGGCTACACCTTC

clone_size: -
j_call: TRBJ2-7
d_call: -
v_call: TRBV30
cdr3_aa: CAWNSMGVEQYF
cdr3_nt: TGTGCCTGGAATTCGATGGGCGTCGAGCAGTACTTC

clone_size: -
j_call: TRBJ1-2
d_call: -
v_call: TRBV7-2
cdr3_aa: CASSLGTRDGYTF
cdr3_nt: TGTGCCAGCAGCTTAGGAACGAGGGATGGCTACACCTTC

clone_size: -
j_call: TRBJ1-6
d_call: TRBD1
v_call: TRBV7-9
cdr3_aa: CASSSTLRDRGSPLHF
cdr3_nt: TGTGCCAGCAGCTCCACGCTCAGGGACAGGGGTTCACCCCTCCACTTT

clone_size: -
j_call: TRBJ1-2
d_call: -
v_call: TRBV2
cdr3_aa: CASSPQQGRIGYTF
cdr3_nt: TGTGCCAGCAGTCCCCAGCAAGGGCGGATTGGCTACACCTTC

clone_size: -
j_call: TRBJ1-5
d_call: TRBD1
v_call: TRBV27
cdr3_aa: CASSPSTGGPQHF
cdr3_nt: TGTGCCAGCAGTCCCTCGACAGGGGGGCCCCAGCATTTT

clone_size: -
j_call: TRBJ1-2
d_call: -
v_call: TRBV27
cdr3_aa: CASGGVREPNYGYTF
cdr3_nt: TGTGCCAGCGGGGGGGTCCGGGAGCCTAACTATGGCTACACCTTC

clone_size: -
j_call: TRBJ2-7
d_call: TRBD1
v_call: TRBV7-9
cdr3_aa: CASSPGTGGFEQYF
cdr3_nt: TGTGCCAGCAGCCCCGGGACAGGGGGTTTCGAGCAGTACTTC

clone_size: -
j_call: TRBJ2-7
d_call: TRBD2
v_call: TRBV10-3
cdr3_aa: CAVKGTSGGRDYEQYF
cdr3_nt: TGTGCCGTCAAGGGGACTAGCGGGGGACGGGACTACGAGCAGTACTTC

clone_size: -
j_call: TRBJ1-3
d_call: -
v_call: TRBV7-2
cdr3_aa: CASSFPGGRGNTIYF
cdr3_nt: TGTGCCAGCAGCTTCCCCGGTGGCCGTGGAAACACCATATATTTT

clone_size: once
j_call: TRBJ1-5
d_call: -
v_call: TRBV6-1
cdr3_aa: CASISPLGINQPQHF
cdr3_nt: TGTGCCAGCATTTCCCCCTTGGGGATCAATCAGCCCCAGCATTTT

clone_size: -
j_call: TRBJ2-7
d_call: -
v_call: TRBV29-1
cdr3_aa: CSVERLGGEQYF
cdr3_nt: TGCAGCGTTGAACGACTAGGGGGCGAGCAGTACTTC

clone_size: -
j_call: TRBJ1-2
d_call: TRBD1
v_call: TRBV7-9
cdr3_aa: CAGQVNYGYTF
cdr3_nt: TGTGCCGGACAGGTTAACTATGGCTACACCTTC

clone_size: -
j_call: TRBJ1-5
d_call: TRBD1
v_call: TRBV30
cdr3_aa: CAWGLGQGNQPQHF
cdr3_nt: TGTGCCTGGGGGCTGGGACAGGGCAATCAGCCCCAGCATTTT

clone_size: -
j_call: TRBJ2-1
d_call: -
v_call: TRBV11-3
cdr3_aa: CASSSKRRLGVGIEQFF
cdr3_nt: TGTGCCAGCAGTTCTAAAAGGCGTCTTGGGGTTGGTATTGAGCAGTTCTTC

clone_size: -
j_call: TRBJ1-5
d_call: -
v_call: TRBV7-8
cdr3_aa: CASSAQGQPQHF
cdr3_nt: TGTGCCAGCAGCGCTCAAGGGCAGCCCCAGCATTTT

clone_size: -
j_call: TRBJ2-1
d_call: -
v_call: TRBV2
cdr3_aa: CASSTSSSYNEQFF
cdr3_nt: TGTGCCAGCAGTACCTCCAGCTCCTACAATGAGCAGTTCTTC

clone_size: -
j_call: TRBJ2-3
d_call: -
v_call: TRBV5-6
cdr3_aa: CASSIRGGTDTQYF
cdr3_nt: TGTGCCAGCAGCATTAGGGGTGGCACAGATACGCAGTATTTT

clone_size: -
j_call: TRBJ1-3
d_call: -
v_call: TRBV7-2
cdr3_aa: CASSLSQVISGNTIYF
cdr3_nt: TGTGCCAGCAGCTTATCACAGGTGATCTCTGGAAACACCATATATTTT

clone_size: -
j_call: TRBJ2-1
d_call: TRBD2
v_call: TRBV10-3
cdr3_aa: CAISGRLAGGYNEQFF
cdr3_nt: TGTGCCATCAGTGGCCGACTAGCGGGAGGGTACAATGAGCAGTTCTTC

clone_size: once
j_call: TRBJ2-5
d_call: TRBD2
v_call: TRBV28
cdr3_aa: CASSLSGGMVETQYF
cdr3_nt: TGTGCCAGCAGTCTCAGCGGGGGCATGGTTGAGACCCAGTACTTC

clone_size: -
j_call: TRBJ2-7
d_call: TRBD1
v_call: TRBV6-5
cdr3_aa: CASRKGQGALEQYF
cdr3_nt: TGTGCCAGCAGAAAAGGACAGGGGGCTCTCGAGCAGTACTTC

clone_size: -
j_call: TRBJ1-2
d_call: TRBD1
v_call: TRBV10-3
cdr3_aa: CANYAGTGVGYTF
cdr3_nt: TGTGCCAACTACGCCGGGACAGGGGTTGGCTACACCTTC

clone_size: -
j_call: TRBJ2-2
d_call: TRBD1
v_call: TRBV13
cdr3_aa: CASSSTGEGDAGELFF
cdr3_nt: TGTGCCAGCAGCTCGACAGGGGAAGGGGACGCCGGGGAGCTGTTTTTT

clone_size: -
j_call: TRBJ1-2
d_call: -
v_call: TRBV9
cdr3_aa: CASSVAGANYGYTF
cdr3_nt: TGTGCCAGCAGCGTAGCTGGGGCCAACTATGGCTACACCTTC

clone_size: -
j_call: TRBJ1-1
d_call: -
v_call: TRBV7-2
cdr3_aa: CASSPSYGLNTEAFF
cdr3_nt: TGTGCCAGCAGCCCAAGCTACGGACTGAACACTGAAGCTTTCTTT

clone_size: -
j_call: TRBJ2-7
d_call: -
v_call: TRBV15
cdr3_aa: CATSRDRAREEQYF
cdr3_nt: TGTGCCACCAGCAGAGACAGGGCTCGGGAGGAGCAGTACTTC

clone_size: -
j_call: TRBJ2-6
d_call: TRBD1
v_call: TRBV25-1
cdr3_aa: CASSGWTGGAGANVLTF
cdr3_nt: TGTGCCAGCAGTGGATGGACAGGGGGCGCTGGGGCCAACGTCCTGACTTTC

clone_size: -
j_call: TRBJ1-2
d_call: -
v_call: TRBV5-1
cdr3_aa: CASSLGGGGYTF
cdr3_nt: TGCGCCAGCAGCTTGGGAGGGGGTGGCTACACCTTC

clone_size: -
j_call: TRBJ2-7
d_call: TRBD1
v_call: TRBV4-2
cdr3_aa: CASSQDWTGSYEQYF
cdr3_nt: TGTGCCAGCAGCCAAGATTGGACAGGCTCCTACGAGCAGTACTTC

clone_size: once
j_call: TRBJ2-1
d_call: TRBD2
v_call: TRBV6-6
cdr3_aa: CASSDPVAGGQDEQFF
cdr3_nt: TGTGCCAGCTCAGATCCCGTGGCGGGGGGCCAGGATGAGCAGTTCTTC

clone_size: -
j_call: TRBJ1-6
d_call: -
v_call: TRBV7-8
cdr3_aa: CASSLVGGLSSYNSPLHF
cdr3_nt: TGTGCCAGCAGCTTAGTAGGCGGCTTGAGCTCCTATAATTCACCCCTCCACTTT